This entry describes one T cell receptor beta chain. The antigen remains undetermined. CDR3 length: 16 amino acids. With 6 bases clipped from V and 2 bases from J, the junction kept 9 bases outside the gene matches. The donor group consisted entirely of healthy Caucasians. These data belong to a study of identical twins. Findings of the study overall: Excess low generation probability was seen in twin-shared out-of-frame alpha sequences. A partial confounding effect on zero-insertion analyses could come from invariant MAIT and iNKT cells.

TCRdb re-derived calls from the 5' RACE reads in MiXCR, one entry per CDR3 protein. The sample lists around 490,000 distinct CDR3 sequences; around 20% were seen once. The data were also submitted as part of a second study, on yellow fever vaccine responses in identical twins.

Sample: CD4+ T cells sorted from blood. V and J are TRBV12-3 or TRBV12-4 and TRBJ2-1; 8 bases align to TRBD1. This clonotype was obtained from a woman between 18 and 29 years old in good health. In DNA form, the CDR3 reads TGTGCCAGCAGGGAGGACAGGGCATCGACCTACAATGAGCAGTTCTTC. This gives the protein CASREDRASTYNEQFF.